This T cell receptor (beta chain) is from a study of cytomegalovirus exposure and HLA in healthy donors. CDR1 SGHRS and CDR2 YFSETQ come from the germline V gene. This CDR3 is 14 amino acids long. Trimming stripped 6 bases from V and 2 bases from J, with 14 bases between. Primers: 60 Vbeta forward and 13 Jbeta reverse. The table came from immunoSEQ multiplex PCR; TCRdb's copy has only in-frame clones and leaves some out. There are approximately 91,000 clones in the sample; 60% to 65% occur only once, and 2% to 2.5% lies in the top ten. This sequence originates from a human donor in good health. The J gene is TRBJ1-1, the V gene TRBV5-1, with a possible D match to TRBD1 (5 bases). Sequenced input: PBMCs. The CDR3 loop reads CASNEAGINTEAFF. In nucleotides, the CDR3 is TGCGCCAGCAATGAGGCAGGGATAAACACTGAAGCTTTCTTT.